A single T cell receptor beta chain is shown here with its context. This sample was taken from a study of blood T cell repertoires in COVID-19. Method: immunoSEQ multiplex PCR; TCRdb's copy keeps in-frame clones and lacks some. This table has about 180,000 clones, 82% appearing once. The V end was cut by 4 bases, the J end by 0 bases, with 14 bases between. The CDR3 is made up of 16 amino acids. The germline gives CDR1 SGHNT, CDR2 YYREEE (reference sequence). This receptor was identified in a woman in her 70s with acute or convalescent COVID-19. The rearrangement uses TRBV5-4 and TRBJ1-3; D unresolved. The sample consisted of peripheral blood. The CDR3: CASSPIGADSGNTIYF. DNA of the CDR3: TGTGCCAGCAGCCCAATTGGAGCGGACTCTGGAAACACCATATATTTT.